The next 30 T cell receptor beta chains were all read from a single sample in a study of spatial heterogeneity in lung cancer. Time point meaning: sample taken at primary tumor resection. The authors sequenced whole RNA from tumor, nontumor lung or frozen PBMC without sorting. TCRdb fed the 5' RACE reads into MiXCR, producing one record per CDR3 protein. Of about 17,000 distinct CDR3 sequences listed, over 20% are singletons. This specimen was PBMCs, taken at surgery. These receptors came from a female donor with early-stage non-small cell lung cancer.

Within the sample, this clonotype is medium-sized (0.01 to 0.1%). This CDR3 is CSVGVSGADTQYF. For the CDR3, the DNA is TGCAGCGTTGGTGTTTCTGGCGCAGATACGCAGTATTTT. The genes are TRBV29-1 and TRBJ2-3; D remains ambiguous. The germline V gene has CDR1 SQVTM and CDR2 ANQGSEA. The CDR3 is made up of 13 amino acids. Trimming shortened V by 4 bases and J by 4 bases, and 12 bases separated the two germline ends.

This clonotype has a handful of counts. The chain links TRBV3-1 to TRBJ2-7; D is unresolved. The V gene's germline CDR1 is LGHDT and CDR2 YNNKEL (reference sequence). V lost 5 bases to trimming and J lost 0 bases, with 11 bases between them. This CDR3 has 14 residues. DNA of the CDR3: TGTGCCAGCAGCTATGAAAGGACCTCCTACGAGCAGTACTTC. This encodes CASSYERTSYEQYF.

This clonotype showed up many times. The CDR3 DNA reads as TGTGCCAGCAGTCTGCGGACCAGCGACCAGTACTTC. As protein: CASSLRTSDQYF. The V gene is TRBV28, the J gene TRBJ2-5; D is undetermined. The germline V gene has CDR1 MDHEN and CDR2 SYDVKM. The CDR3 totals 12 residues. The ends were cut back, 5 bases at V and 10 bases at J, with 14 bases in the middle. The whole variable domain, remainder taken from reference TRBV28 and TRBJ2-5, is DVKVTQSSRYLVKRTGEKVFLECVQDMDHENMFWYRQDPGLGLRLIYFSYDVKMKEKGDIPEGYSVSREKKERFSLILESASTNQTSMYLCASSLRTSDQYFGPGTRLLVL.

Here the CDR3 reads CASTPMGVEETQYF. CDR3 in DNA: TGTGCCAGCACCCCCATGGGGGTGGAGGAGACCCAGTACTTC. This chain uses TRBV5-8 with TRBJ2-5; D may correspond to TRBD1 or TRBD2 (5 bases each). Germline CDR1 and CDR2: SGHTS and YDEGEE. Trimming pared 6 bases from V and 5 bases from J, leaving 17 bases between. This CDR3 region has 14 residues. Drawing the rest from reference TRBV5-8 and TRBJ2-5, the complete variable domain is EAGVTQSPTHLIKTRGQQATLRCSPISGHTSVYWYQQALGLGLQFLLWYDEGEERNRGNFPPRFSGRQFPNYSSELNVNALELEDSALYLCASTPMGVEETQYFGPGTRLLVL.

This clonotype was seen ten or more times. The J gene is TRBJ2-7, the V gene TRBV7-2, with TRBD2 identical over 8 bases. V lost 5 bases, J lost 4 bases, and 10 bases stayed unmatched. The V gene's germline CDR1 is SGHTA and CDR2 FQGNSA. The CDR3 sequence is 15 residues long. CDR3 nucleotide sequence: TGTGCCAGCAGCGCCCTTGCGGGAGGCGAATACGAGCAGTACTTC. Translated: CASSALAGGEYEQYF.

There are many counts of this clonotype. V is TRBV5-1 and J is TRBJ2-5; 15 bases fit TRBD2. The germline V gene has CDR1 SGHRS and CDR2 YFSETQ. The V segment lost 4 bases and the J segment 5 bases; nucleotides outside the gene matches: 6. The CDR3 has 16 residues. In nucleotides, the CDR3 is TGCGCCAGCAGCCCGGGACTAGCGGGAGGATGGGAGACCCAGTACTTC. As protein: CASSPGLAGGWETQYF.

This clonotype showed up just a few times. The chain combines TRBV2 with TRBJ1-2; no definite D call. CDR3 length: 11 amino acids. The germline CDR1 and CDR2 sequences are SNHLY and FYNNEI. V gave up 6 bases and J gave up 4 bases, with 6 bases separating them. The CDR3 DNA reads TGTGCCAGCAGCGGACCCTATGGCTACACCTTC. Translating it yields CASSGPYGYTF.

This clonotype was found once. The CDR3 region is CASSLALGPTYEQYF. CDR3 nucleotides: TGTGCCAGCAGCTTAGCCCTTGGCCCCACCTACGAGCAGTACTTC. This sequence joins TRBV7-6 and TRBJ2-7; D call uncertain. This CDR3 has 15 amino acids. The V gene's germline CDR1 is SGHVS and CDR2 FNYEAQ. V gave up 0 bases and J gave up 2 bases, with 11 bases separating them.

The chain uses TRBV5-1 and TRBJ1-5; D is undetermined. The CDR3 spans 13 residues. Per germline, CDR1 SGHRS and CDR2 YFSETQ. The germline V and J ends were trimmed by 0 bases and 3 bases, with 4 bases remaining between them. The chain's CDR3 is CASSLDVNQPQHF. CDR3 bases: TGCGCCAGCAGCTTGGACGTCAATCAGCCCCAGCATTTT.

V gene TRBV12-3 or TRBV12-4 combines with J gene TRBJ1-1; 8 nucleotides align to TRBD1. The trim removed 6 bases at V and 4 bases at J, leaving 7 bases unmatched. The CDR3 has 14 residues. As DNA, the CDR3 is TGTGCCAGCAGGAATCGACAGGGGCTCACTGAAGCTTTCTTT. This codes for CASRNRQGLTEAFF.

The chain joins TRBV7-9 to TRBJ1-1; tentatively, D is TRBD1 (5 bases). V was trimmed by 5 bases and J by 5 bases, leaving 12 bases between them. The germline gives CDR1 SEHNR, CDR2 FQNEAQ (reference sequence). The CDR3 consists of 13 residues. In nucleotides, the CDR3 is TGTGCCAGCAGCCAGCGCGGGGGGACTGAAGCTTTCTTT. It translates to CASSQRGGTEAFF.

This clonotype is judged medium-sized. The chain links TRBV7-9 to TRBJ2-5, with TRBD2 matching 8 bases. Per the germline V gene, CDR1 is SEHNR and CDR2 is FQNEAQ (reference sequence). The junction had 6 bases not matched to a gene; V was cut back by 7 bases and J by 5 bases. The CDR3 is 13 residues long. CDR3 loop: CASTDSGTETQYF. DNA of the CDR3: TGTGCCAGCACCGATAGCGGGACTGAGACCCAGTACTTC.

This clonotype occurred many times. This chain connects TRBV6-2 or TRBV6-3 to TRBJ2-7; a weak D match, TRBD2 (7 bases). The CDR3 contains 14 residues. The V end was cut by 6 bases, the J end by 3 bases, with 15 bases between. Germline loops: CDR1 MNHEY, CDR2 SVGEGT. DNA for the CDR3: TGTGCCAGCAGAGGACTAGGGGGACTCTACGAGCAGTACTTC. Its protein is CASRGLGGLYEQYF.

This clonotype was found many times. The chain uses TRBV24-1 and TRBJ2-3; 8 nucleotides agree with TRBD2. Germline values: CDR1 KGHDR, CDR2 SFDVKD. J was trimmed by 3 bases and V by 4 bases; bases with no gene match: 11. There are 17 residues in the CDR3. Here the CDR3 reads CATSDSLAAGVTDTQYF. For the CDR3, the DNA is TGTGCCACCAGTGACTCACTAGCGGCCGGAGTAACAGATACGCAGTATTTT.

The chain couples TRBV28 to TRBJ2-3, with D unclear. V lost 5 bases and J 4 bases, leaving 10 bases between the germline ends. The CDR3 totals 13 residues. Looked up from germline, CDR1 is MDHEN and CDR2 is SYDVKM. The CDR3 region is CASSPLPADTQYF. As DNA, the CDR3 is TGTGCCAGCAGTCCCCTTCCCGCAGATACGCAGTATTTT.

The sample holds many counts of this clonotype. The V call is TRBV5-4, the J call TRBJ2-1; the D is unclear. With 4 bases removed from V and 5 bases from J, the gap between germline ends came to 13 bases. This CDR3 is 14 amino acids long. CDR1 SGHNT and CDR2 YYREEE come from the germline V gene (reference sequence). The CDR3: CASSEAGNHNEQFF. The CDR3 DNA reads as TGTGCCAGCAGCGAAGCCGGTAATCACAATGAGCAGTTCTTC. Filled out from reference TRBV5-4 and TRBJ2-1, the complete variable domain reads ETGVTQSPTHLIKTRGQQVTLRCSSQSGHNTVSWYQQALGQGPQFIFQYYREEENGRGNFPPRFSGLQFPNYSSELNVNALELDDSALYLCASSEAGNHNEQFFGPGTRLTVL.

This clonotype occurred many times. This sequence joins TRBV7-2 and TRBJ1-2, with 7 bases that match TRBD1. CDR3 length: 13 residues. V shed 1 base and J 7 bases; nucleotides not matched to a gene: 3. Germline V gene lookup returns CDR1 SGHTA and CDR2 FQGNSA. In DNA form, the CDR3 reads TGTGCCAGCAGCTTAGACAGGGGAAGTGGCTACACCTTC. It yields the protein CASSLDRGSGYTF.

By frequency in the sample, this clonotype is medium-sized. The V and J genes are TRBV7-9 and TRBJ2-1; the D gene is possibly TRBD2 (6 bases). This CDR3 contains 17 residues. Trimming took off 0 bases at V and 5 bases at J, with 17 bases between the two ends. The germline gives CDR1 SEHNR, CDR2 FQNEAQ (reference sequence). CDR3 bases: TGTGCCAGCAGCTTAGCCGCCGCTAGCGTAGCCGACAATGAGCAGTTCTTC. Protein product: CASSLAAASVADNEQFF.

The chain uses TRBV20-1 and TRBJ1-6; TRBD1 aligns across 7 bases. From germline, CDR1 is DFQATT and CDR2 SNEGSKA (reference sequence). The CDR3 is made up of 14 amino acids. V shed 6 bases, J shed 9 bases, and the junction held 11 bases outside the gene matches. This CDR3 reads CSALLGTAASPLHF. CDR3 DNA sequence: TGCAGTGCCCTATTGGGGACAGCTGCTTCACCCCTCCACTTT.

This clonotype has at least ten counts. The chain combines TRBV20-1 with TRBJ1-1; D is unresolved. The CDR3 runs 11 residues. Germline values: CDR1 DFQATT, CDR2 SNEGSKA (reference sequence). Between the trimmed V and J ends, which lost 0 bases and 8 bases, there was a span of 7 bases. Here the CDR3 reads CSARDVREAFF. In DNA form, the CDR3 reads TGCAGTGCTAGAGATGTAAGGGAAGCTTTCTTT.

The chain is built from TRBV19 and TRBJ2-4; tentatively, D is TRBD1 (5 bases). Germline-derived CDR1 and CDR2 are LNHDA and SQIVND (reference sequence). The CDR3 length is 13 residues. The V end was cut by 3 bases, the J end by 8 bases, with 11 bases between. The CDR3: CASSMGQVDIQYF. The CDR3, as DNA: TGTGCCAGTAGTATGGGGCAGGTGGACATTCAGTACTTC.

The CDR3 loop reads CASSTQGQGAYNEQFF. In DNA, the CDR3 is TGTGCCAGTAGTACCCAGGGACAGGGGGCCTACAATGAGCAGTTCTTC. This chain uses TRBV19 with TRBJ2-1, with 11 bases fitting TRBD1. The CDR3 covers 16 residues. Germline V CDR1 and CDR2: LNHDA, SQIVND (reference sequence). Trimming removed 4 bases from V and 2 bases from J; junction bases left unmatched: 4. Together with reference TRBV19 and TRBJ2-1, the CDR3 gives the full variable domain: DGGITQSPKYLFRKEGQNVTLSCEQNLNHDAMYWYRQDPGQGLRLIYYSQIVNDFQKGDIAEGYSVSREKKESFPLTVTSAQKNPTAFYLCASSTQGQGAYNEQFFGPGTRLTVL.

This clonotype was found many times. CDR3 nucleotides: TGTGCCAGTAGTGCCCTGGACAGCTCGCCCCCAGAAGCTTTCTTT. Its protein is CASSALDSSPPEAFF. This rearrangement joins TRBV19 to TRBJ1-1; perhaps TRBD1 as D (6 bases). CDR3 length equals 15 residues. Deletions cut 5 bases from V and 8 bases from J, with 21 bases between. Germline CDR1 and CDR2: LNHDA and SQIVND (reference sequence).

The chain links TRBV2 to TRBJ2-2; weak D call: TRBD1 (5 bases). Trimming cost V 8 bases and J 1 base, with 14 bases left between them. The CDR3 spans 15 residues. The germline CDR1 and CDR2 sequences are SNHLY and FYNNEI. CDR3 DNA sequence: TGTGCCAGCGGGGCGACAGCTATGAACACCGGGGAGCTGTTTTTT. This codes for CASGATAMNTGELFF.

This clonotype was recorded at least ten times. The chain links TRBV28 to TRBJ1-2, with D hard to call. CDR3 length: 12 amino acids. V was clipped by 8 bases and J by 4 bases, with 11 bases between them. The germline gives CDR1 MDHEN, CDR2 SYDVKM. CDR3 DNA sequence: TGTGCCAGCGGTTATTATCTCTATGGCTACACCTTC. This encodes CASGYYLYGYTF.

The chain joins TRBV30 to TRBJ2-7, with D unclear. The CDR3 sequence is 11 residues long. V lost 6 bases, J lost 8 bases, and 14 bases lay in between. CDR1 is GTSNPN, CDR2 SVGIG, per germline (reference sequence). The CDR3 protein is CACAPVVQQYF. CDR3 bases: TGTGCCTGTGCCCCGGTTGTTCAGCAGTACTTC.

V gene TRBV27 combines with J gene TRBJ2-2; D call uncertain. The V gene's germline CDR1 is MNHEY and CDR2 SMNVEV (reference sequence). Between the trimmed V and J ends, which lost 2 bases and 7 bases, there was a span of 5 bases. The CDR3 has 12 residues. The CDR3 DNA is TGTGCCAGCAGTTTAAAGGGCGGGGAGCTGTTTTTT. It yields the protein CASSLKGGELFF.

This clonotype came up many times. The rearrangement links TRBV7-9 to TRBJ2-4; D is possibly TRBD2 (6 bases). The germline CDR1 and CDR2 sequences are SEHNR and FQNEAQ (reference sequence). V lost 0 bases and J lost 2, with 11 bases in between. The CDR3 is 16 residues long. The CDR3 DNA reads TGTGCCAGCAGCTTAGCCGGGAGCGCGACCAAAAACATTCAGTACTTC. It codes for CASSLAGSATKNIQYF.

This clonotype was counted a few times. The chain recombines TRBV9 with TRBJ1-2, with D uncertain. This CDR3 has 14 amino acids. Trimming left V 3 bases short and J 2 bases short, with 11 bases between. Per germline, CDR1 SGDLS and CDR2 YYNGEE. In DNA, the CDR3 is TGTGCCAGCAGCGCGGTGAAGGGAAACTATGGCTACACCTTC. Its protein product is CASSAVKGNYGYTF.

Many counts were recorded for this clonotype. The V gene is TRBV3-1, the J gene TRBJ2-5; TRBD2 aligns across 13 bases. Germline V gene data show CDR1 as LGHDT and CDR2 as YNNKEL (reference sequence). CDR3 size: 18 residues. The J segment lost 4 bases and the V segment lost 1 base, leaving 9 bases of the junction unmatched. CDR3 amino acids: CASSQAKLLAGGGETQYF. The CDR3 nucleotides read TGTGCCAGCAGCCAAGCAAAACTACTAGCGGGAGGGGGAGAGACCCAGTACTTC.